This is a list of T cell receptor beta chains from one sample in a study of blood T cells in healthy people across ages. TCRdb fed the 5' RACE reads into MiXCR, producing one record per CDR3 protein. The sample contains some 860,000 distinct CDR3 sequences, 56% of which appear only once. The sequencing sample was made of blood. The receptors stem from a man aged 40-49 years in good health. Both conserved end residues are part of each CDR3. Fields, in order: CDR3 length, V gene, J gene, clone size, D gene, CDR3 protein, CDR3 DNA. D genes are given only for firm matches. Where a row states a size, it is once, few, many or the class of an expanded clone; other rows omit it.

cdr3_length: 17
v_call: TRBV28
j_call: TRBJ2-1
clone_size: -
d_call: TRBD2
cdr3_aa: CASSLPRERNLYSEQFF
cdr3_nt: TGTGCCAGCAGTTTACCGCGGGAGCGAAACCTCTACAGTGAGCAGTTCTTC

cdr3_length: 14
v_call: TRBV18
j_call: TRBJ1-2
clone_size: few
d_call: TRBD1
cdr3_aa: CASSETGGLYGYTF
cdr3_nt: TGTGCCAGCTCAGAGACAGGGGGGTTATATGGCTACACCTTC

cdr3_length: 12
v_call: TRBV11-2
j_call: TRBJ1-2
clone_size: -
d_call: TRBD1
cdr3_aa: CASSLGGGGYTF
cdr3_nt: TGTGCCAGCAGCTTAGGAGGGGGCGGCTACACCTTC

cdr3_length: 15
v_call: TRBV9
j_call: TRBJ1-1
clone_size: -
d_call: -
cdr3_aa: CASSVQRDRNTEAFF
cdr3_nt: TGTGCCAGCAGCGTTCAGCGAGACAGGAACACTGAAGCTTTCTTT

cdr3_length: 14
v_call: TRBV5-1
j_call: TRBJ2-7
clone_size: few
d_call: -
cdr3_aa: CASSFGETGDEQYF
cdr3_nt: TGCGCCAGCAGCTTCGGGGAGACGGGCGACGAGCAGTACTTC

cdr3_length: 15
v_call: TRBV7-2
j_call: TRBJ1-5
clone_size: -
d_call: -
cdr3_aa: CASSLSSGENQPQHF
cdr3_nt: TGTGCCAGCAGCTTAAGTTCAGGGGAGAATCAGCCCCAGCATTTT

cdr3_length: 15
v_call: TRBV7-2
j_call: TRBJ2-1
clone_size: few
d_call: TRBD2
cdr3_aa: CASSATSGSYNEQFF
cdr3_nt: TGTGCCAGCAGCGCAACTAGCGGCAGCTACAATGAGCAGTTCTTC

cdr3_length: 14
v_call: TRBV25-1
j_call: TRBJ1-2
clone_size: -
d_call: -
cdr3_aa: CASSALPENYGYTF
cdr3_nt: TGTGCCAGCAGTGCCCTCCCAGAGAACTATGGCTACACCTTC

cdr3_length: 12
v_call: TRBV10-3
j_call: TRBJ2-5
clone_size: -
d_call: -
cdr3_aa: CAISELGETQYF
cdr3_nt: TGTGCCATCAGTGAGCTCGGAGAGACCCAGTACTTC

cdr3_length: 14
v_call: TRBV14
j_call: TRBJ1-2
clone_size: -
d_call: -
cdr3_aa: CASSHEDLVYGYTF
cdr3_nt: TGTGCCAGCAGCCATGAGGACTTAGTCTATGGCTACACCTTC

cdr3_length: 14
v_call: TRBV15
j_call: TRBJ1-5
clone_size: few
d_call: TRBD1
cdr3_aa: CATSRERQGQPQHF
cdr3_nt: TGTGCCACCAGCAGAGAGAGACAGGGACAGCCCCAGCATTTT

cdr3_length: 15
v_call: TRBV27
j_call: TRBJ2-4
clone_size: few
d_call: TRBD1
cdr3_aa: CASSSETGLMNIQYF
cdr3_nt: TGTGCCAGCAGTTCCGAGACAGGGTTAATGAACATTCAGTACTTC

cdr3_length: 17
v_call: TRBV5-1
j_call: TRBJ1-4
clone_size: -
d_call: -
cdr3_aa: CASSLNLQTGSNEKLFF
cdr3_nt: TGCGCCAGCAGCTTGAATCTCCAAACAGGGTCTAATGAAAAACTGTTTTTT

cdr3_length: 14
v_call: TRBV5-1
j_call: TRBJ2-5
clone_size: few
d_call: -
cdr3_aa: CASSLVTNQETQYF
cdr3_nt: TGCGCCAGCAGCTTGGTAACGAACCAAGAGACCCAGTACTTC

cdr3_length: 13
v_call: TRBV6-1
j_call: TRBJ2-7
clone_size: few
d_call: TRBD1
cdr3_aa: CASRRTGAYEQYF
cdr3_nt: TGTGCCAGCAGACGGACAGGAGCCTACGAGCAGTACTTC

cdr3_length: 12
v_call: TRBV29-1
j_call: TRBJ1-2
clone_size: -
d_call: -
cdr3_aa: CSATGTQVGYTF
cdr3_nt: TGCAGCGCTACCGGGACCCAAGTTGGCTACACCTTC

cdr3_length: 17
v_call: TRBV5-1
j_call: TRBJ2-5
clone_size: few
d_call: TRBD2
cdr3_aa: CASSSPEGAGGQETQYF
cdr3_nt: TGCGCCAGCAGCTCCCCGGAGGGAGCGGGAGGACAAGAGACCCAGTACTTC

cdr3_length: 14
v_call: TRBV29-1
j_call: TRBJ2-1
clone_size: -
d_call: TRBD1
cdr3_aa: CSGGQTISYNEQFF
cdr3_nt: TGCAGCGGGGGACAGACTATCTCCTACAATGAGCAGTTCTTC

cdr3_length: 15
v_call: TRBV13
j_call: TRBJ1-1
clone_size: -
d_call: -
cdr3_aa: CASSLGSPQGSEAFF
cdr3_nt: TGTGCCAGCAGCTTAGGGTCCCCTCAGGGCTCCGAAGCTTTCTTT

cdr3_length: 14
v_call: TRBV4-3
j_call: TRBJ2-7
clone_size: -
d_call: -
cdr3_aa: CASSQVGPSYEQYF
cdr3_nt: TGCGCCAGCAGCCAAGTGGGACCCTCCTACGAGCAGTACTTC

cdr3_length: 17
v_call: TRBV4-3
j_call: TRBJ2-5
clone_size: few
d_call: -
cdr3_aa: CASSQEARAVYQETQYF
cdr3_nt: TGCGCCAGCAGCCAAGAGGCGAGGGCGGTGTACCAAGAGACCCAGTACTTC

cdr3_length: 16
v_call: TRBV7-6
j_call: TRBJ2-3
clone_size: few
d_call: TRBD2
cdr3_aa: CASSLGAAGGTDTQYF
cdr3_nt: TGTGCCAGCAGCTTAGGTGCCGCGGGGGGCACAGATACGCAGTATTTT

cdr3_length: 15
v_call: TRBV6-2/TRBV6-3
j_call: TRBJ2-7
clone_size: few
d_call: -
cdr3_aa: CASSYSDGRSYEQYF
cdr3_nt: TGTGCCAGCAGTTACTCGGACGGACGCTCCTACGAGCAGTACTTC

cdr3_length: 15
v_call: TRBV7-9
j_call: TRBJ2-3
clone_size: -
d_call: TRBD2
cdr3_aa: CASGRFSGTMDTQYF
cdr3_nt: TGTGCCAGCGGCCGGTTCAGCGGGACGATGGATACGCAGTATTTT

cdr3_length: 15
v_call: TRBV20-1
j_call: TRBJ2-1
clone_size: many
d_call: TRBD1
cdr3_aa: CSANWGQGSYNEQFF
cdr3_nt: TGCAGTGCTAATTGGGGACAGGGCTCCTACAATGAGCAGTTCTTC

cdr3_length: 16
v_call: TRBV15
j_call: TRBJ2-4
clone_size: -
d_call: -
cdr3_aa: CATSRGLGGFGGIQYF
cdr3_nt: TGTGCCACCAGCAGAGGGCTGGGGGGATTCGGAGGCATTCAGTACTTC

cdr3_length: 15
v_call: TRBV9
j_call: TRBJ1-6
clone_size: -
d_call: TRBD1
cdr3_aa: CASSPETGFNSPLHF
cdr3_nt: TGTGCCAGCAGCCCGGAGACAGGGTTTAATTCACCCCTCCACTTT

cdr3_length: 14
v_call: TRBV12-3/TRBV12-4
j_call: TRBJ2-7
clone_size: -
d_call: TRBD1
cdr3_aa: CASTRGQGRNEQYF
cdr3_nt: TGTGCCAGCACACGGGGACAGGGTAGGAACGAGCAGTACTTC

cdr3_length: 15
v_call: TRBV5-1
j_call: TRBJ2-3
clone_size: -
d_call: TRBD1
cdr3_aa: CASSSAQGVQDTQYF
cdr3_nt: TGCGCCAGCAGCTCGGCACAGGGGGTACAAGATACGCAGTATTTT

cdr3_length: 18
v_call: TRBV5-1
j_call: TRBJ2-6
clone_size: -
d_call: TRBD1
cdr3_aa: CASSFIRDSFSGANVLTF
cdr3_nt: TGCGCCAGCAGCTTCATCCGGGACAGCTTCTCTGGGGCCAACGTCCTGACTTTC

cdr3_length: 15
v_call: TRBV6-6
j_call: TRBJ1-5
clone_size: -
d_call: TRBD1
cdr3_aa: CASRSGQGGNQPQHF
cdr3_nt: TGTGCCAGCAGATCGGGACAGGGAGGCAATCAGCCCCAGCATTTT

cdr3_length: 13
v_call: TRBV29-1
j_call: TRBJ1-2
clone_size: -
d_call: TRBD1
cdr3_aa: CSVFRGTGYGYTF
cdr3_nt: TGCAGCGTCTTTAGAGGGACAGGCTATGGCTACACCTTC

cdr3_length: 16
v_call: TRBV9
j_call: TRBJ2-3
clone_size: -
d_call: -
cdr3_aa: CASSVATRGDTDTQYF
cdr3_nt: TGTGCCAGCAGCGTAGCTACTCGCGGCGACACAGATACGCAGTATTTT